These T cell receptor beta chains were read from a single sample in a study of blood T cell repertoires in COVID-19. TCRdb's copy holds only in-frame clones and misses some; the assay was immunoSEQ multiplex PCR. The sample has under 300,000 clones, 70% to 85% seen once. The sample consisted of PBMCs or T cells enriched from blood (not recorded which). The receptors stem from a man aged 40-55 years who had recovered from COVID-19. Each CDR3 is given with its conserved first and last residue. The order of the fields is D gene, J gene, clone size, V gene, CDR3 DNA, CDR3 protein. The D gene is left open where the match is weak. Clone size appears in some rows only: once, few, many, or a class for an expanded clone.

D: TRBD1; J: TRBJ2-2; size: once; V: TRBV3-1/TRBV3-2; DNA: TGTGCCAGCAGCCAAACCGGGACAGGGAAGACCGGGGAGCTGTTTTTT; CDR3: CASSQTGTGKTGELFF
D: TRBD2; J: TRBJ2-1; size: -; V: TRBV7-3; DNA: TGTGCCAGCAGCTTCCCTCAAGGCGGACTAGCGGTCCCCACCGGGGATGAGCAGTTCTTC; CDR3: CASSFPQGGLAVPTGDEQFF
D: -; J: TRBJ1-2; size: -; V: TRBV2; DNA: TGTGCCAGCACTGGCTTTTTATCAGGGGCGACTAACTATGGCTACACCTTC; CDR3: CASTGFLSGATNYGYTF
D: TRBD1; J: TRBJ1-2; size: -; V: TRBV24-1; DNA: TGTGCCACCAGTGACCGGGACAGGGGGGATGGCTACACCTTC; CDR3: CATSDRDRGDGYTF
D: TRBD1; J: TRBJ2-3; size: -; V: TRBV2; DNA: TGTGCCAGCATCCGGGACAGATACACAGATACGCAGTATTTT; CDR3: CASIRDRYTDTQYF
D: TRBD2; J: TRBJ2-7; size: -; V: TRBV7-8; DNA: TGTGCCAGCAGCTCCACAAGCGGGGGAAGATCTTACGAGCAGTACTTC; CDR3: CASSSTSGGRSYEQYF
D: -; J: TRBJ1-1; size: -; V: TRBV19; DNA: TGTGCCAGTAGAACTCTTCAGGGGCGAACTGAAGCTTTCTTT; CDR3: CASRTLQGRTEAFF
D: TRBD1; J: TRBJ2-7; size: -; V: TRBV25-1; DNA: TGTGCCAGCAGTGTTCCAGGGGGCTACGAGCAGTACTTC; CDR3: CASSVPGGYEQYF
D: -; J: TRBJ2-3; size: -; V: TRBV18; DNA: TGTGCCAGCTCACCACTGGCAGGGAGCACAGATACGCAGTATTTT; CDR3: CASSPLAGSTDTQYF
D: -; J: TRBJ1-2; size: -; V: TRBV7-9; DNA: TGTGCCAGCAGCTTATCCCAAGCTTCCTATGGCTACACCTTC; CDR3: CASSLSQASYGYTF
D: -; J: TRBJ1-3; size: few; V: TRBV4-1; DNA: TGCGCCAGCAGCCAACAGGGGATCTTTGGAAACACCATATATTTT; CDR3: CASSQQGIFGNTIYF